Listed below are T cell receptor beta chains from one sample, sequenced in a study of CD8 T cells in Susac syndrome. A single record per CDR3 protein comes from TCRdb applying MiXCR to the immunoSEQ multiplex PCR reads. The table has some 200,000 distinct CDR3 sequences, around nine tenths seen once; the top ten hold approximately 0.086%. The sample was CD4+ T cells from PBMCs. These receptors came from a human donor with Susac syndrome. CDR3s include the opening cysteine and the closing phenylalanine or tryptophan. The D gene is left open where the match is weak. Size is omitted from some rows. Given values are once, few, many or a class for expanded clones.

size: .
J: TRBJ1-4
V: TRBV11-2
D: TRBD1
DNA: TGTGCCAGCAGCACTAGACAGGGCGGGAGTGAAAAACTGTTTTTT
CDR3: CASSTRQGGSEKLFF

size: few
J: TRBJ2-7
V: TRBV15
D: TRBD2
DNA: TGTGCCACCAGCAGCGGGACTAGCGGGAGGAAAAACGAGCAGTACTTC
CDR3: CATSSGTSGRKNEQYF

size: once
J: TRBJ1-5
V: TRBV30
D: TRBD1
DNA: TGTGCCTGGAGGGGGACAGGCCCTCAGCCCCAGCATTTT
CDR3: CAWRGTGPQPQHF

size: .
J: TRBJ1-2
V: TRBV11-2
D: .
DNA: TGTGCCAGCAGCGAACAGGACAGACTTAACTATGGCTACACCTTC
CDR3: CASSEQDRLNYGYTF

size: .
J: TRBJ2-3
V: TRBV13
D: TRBD2
DNA: TGTGCCAGCAGCTTAAGGACTAGCGGGGGCACAGATACGCAGTATTTT
CDR3: CASSLRTSGGTDTQYF

size: .
J: TRBJ2-7
V: TRBV5-1
D: .
DNA: TGCGCCAGCGGCATTTCAGGAGACGGTTCCTACGAGCAGTACTTC
CDR3: CASGISGDGSYEQYF

size: .
J: TRBJ2-1
V: TRBV5-1
D: .
DNA: TGCGCCAGCAGCCCCATTACAGGGATCGCCTACAATGAGCAGTTCTTC
CDR3: CASSPITGIAYNEQFF

size: once
J: TRBJ2-5
V: TRBV5-1
D: TRBD2
DNA: TGCGCCAGCAGTCGTAAAGCGGGAGGCCAAGAGACCCAGTACTTC
CDR3: CASSRKAGGQETQYF

size: .
J: TRBJ2-1
V: TRBV6-2/TRBV6-3
D: .
DNA: TGTGCCAGCAGTTACCTTAGGCTCAACAATGAGCAGTTCTTC
CDR3: CASSYLRLNNEQFF

size: .
J: TRBJ2-1
V: TRBV5-1
D: .
DNA: TGCGCCAGCAGCTTAGGGGGCCAGCGGGGGACGAATGAGCAGTTCTTC
CDR3: CASSLGGQRGTNEQFF

size: .
J: TRBJ1-5
V: TRBV6-6
D: .
DNA: TGTGCCAGCAGCCGGACAGTAGACAATCAGCCCCAGCATTTT
CDR3: CASSRTVDNQPQHF

size: once
J: TRBJ2-1
V: TRBV5-1
D: .
DNA: TGCGCCAGCAGCGGAGGGGAGTTGATTGAGCAGTTCTTC
CDR3: CASSGGELIEQFF

size: .
J: TRBJ2-1
V: TRBV4-1
D: TRBD2
DNA: TGCGCCAGCAGCCGACCGACTAGCGGTTACAATGAGCAGTTCTTC
CDR3: CASSRPTSGYNEQFF

size: .
J: TRBJ2-3
V: TRBV20-1
D: .
DNA: TGCAGTGCTCCGCCCGGGACAAGAAGCACAGATACGCAGTATTTT
CDR3: CSAPPGTRSTDTQYF

size: once
J: TRBJ2-7
V: TRBV10-3
D: TRBD1
DNA: TGTGCCATCAGTGATGGGCATTCGGCGGGGACAGGGGAGGAGCAGTACTTC
CDR3: CAISDGHSAGTGEEQYF

size: .
J: TRBJ2-1
V: TRBV6-2/TRBV6-3
D: TRBD2
DNA: TGTGCCAGCAGTCTTCCGGGACTATCGGATGAGCAGTTCTTC
CDR3: CASSLPGLSDEQFF

size: .
J: TRBJ2-5
V: TRBV5-1
D: .
DNA: TGCGCCAGCAGCTCCCATGGAGCCGGAGAGACCCAGTACTTC
CDR3: CASSSHGAGETQYF

size: .
J: TRBJ2-1
V: TRBV3-1
D: TRBD2
DNA: TGTGCCAGCAGCCAAATGTCTAGCGGAGGGAATGAGCAGTTCTTC
CDR3: CASSQMSSGGNEQFF

size: .
J: TRBJ1-2
V: TRBV5-4
D: TRBD1
DNA: TGTGCCAGCAGGGATGACAGGGGAAAAGGACGAAACTATGGCTACACCTTC
CDR3: CASRDDRGKGRNYGYTF

size: .
J: TRBJ1-1
V: TRBV20-1
D: .
DNA: TGCAGTGCTAGAGACGACACTGAAGCTTTCTTT
CDR3: CSARDDTEAFF

size: .
J: TRBJ2-7
V: TRBV12-1
D: .
DNA: TGTGCCAGCAGCTTTGAACTAGCCGACTACGAGCAGTACTTC
CDR3: CASSFELADYEQYF

size: .
J: TRBJ2-1
V: TRBV6-5
D: .
DNA: TGTGCCAGCAGTTACCGGGGGGCCCCCTCCAATGAGCAGTTCTTC
CDR3: CASSYRGAPSNEQFF

size: .
J: TRBJ2-1
V: TRBV30
D: .
DNA: TGTGCCTGGGGCCTCCGGGCAGACAATGAGCAGTTCTTC
CDR3: CAWGLRADNEQFF

size: .
J: TRBJ2-1
V: TRBV10-3
D: TRBD2
DNA: TGTGCCACTACTGAGGAGGGCGGGAGGGGTAATGAGCAGTTCTTC
CDR3: CATTEEGGRGNEQFF

size: .
J: TRBJ2-4
V: TRBV7-2
D: .
DNA: TGTGCCAGCAGCTTAAGGGCTAGCGTCTTCAAAAACATTCAGTACTTC
CDR3: CASSLRASVFKNIQYF

size: .
J: TRBJ1-2
V: TRBV10-3
D: .
DNA: TGTGCCATCAGTGAGTTGAGGAATGGCTACACCTTC
CDR3: CAISELRNGYTF

size: .
J: TRBJ1-2
V: TRBV10-2
D: .
DNA: TGCGCCAGCAGTGAGTTGGTTGTGAGCTACACCTTC
CDR3: CASSELVVSYTF

size: .
J: TRBJ1-1
V: TRBV12-3/TRBV12-4
D: .
DNA: TGTGCCAGCAGTTTTGTAGGGAGTCACACTGAAGCTTTCTTT
CDR3: CASSFVGSHTEAFF

size: .
J: TRBJ2-7
V: TRBV20-1
D: .
DNA: TGCAGTGCCCTATACTCCTACGAGCAGTACTTC
CDR3: CSALYSYEQYF

size: .
J: TRBJ2-7
V: TRBV28
D: .
DNA: TGTGCCAGCGCCCCATATGGAGCAGATTACGAGCAGTACTTC
CDR3: CASAPYGADYEQYF

size: .
J: TRBJ2-1
V: TRBV20-1
D: .
DNA: TGCAGTGCTAGGGCCCGAGAAAACTACAACTACAATGAGCAGTTCTTC
CDR3: CSARARENYNYNEQFF

size: .
J: TRBJ2-2
V: TRBV3-1
D: TRBD2
DNA: TGTGCCAGCAGGGGGACTAGCTCGGGAACCGGGGAGCTGTTTTTT
CDR3: CASRGTSSGTGELFF

size: .
J: TRBJ1-2
V: TRBV5-1
D: .
DNA: TGCGCCAGCAGCTTGTCGGGCGCTGGGAACTATGGCTACACCTTC
CDR3: CASSLSGAGNYGYTF

size: .
J: TRBJ2-1
V: TRBV29-1
D: TRBD2
DNA: TGCAGCGTACGACTAGCGGGGGGCCATGAGCAGTTCTTC
CDR3: CSVRLAGGHEQFF

size: once
J: TRBJ2-3
V: TRBV7-6
D: TRBD2
DNA: TGTGCCAGCAGCTTAGGAGGCCTAGCGGGGTCTACGCAGTATTTT
CDR3: CASSLGGLAGSTQYF

size: .
J: TRBJ2-5
V: TRBV30
D: .
DNA: TGTGCCTGGAGTGCCCCGCGCGAGACCCAGTACTTC
CDR3: CAWSAPRETQYF

size: .
J: TRBJ1-1
V: TRBV10-3
D: TRBD1
DNA: TGTGCCATCAGGCCGGGACAGATAATGAACACTGAAGCTTTCTTT
CDR3: CAIRPGQIMNTEAFF

size: .
J: TRBJ2-7
V: TRBV7-8
D: TRBD2
DNA: TGTGCCAGCAGCAGAAGCAGGGACCAGCGGGAGTACTCCTACGAGCAGTACTTC
CDR3: CASSRSRDQREYSYEQYF

size: .
J: TRBJ1-1
V: TRBV5-1
D: .
DNA: TGCGCCAGCAGCCCGGGAGCCGGAGGGAACACTGAAGCTTTCTTT
CDR3: CASSPGAGGNTEAFF

size: .
J: TRBJ2-1
V: TRBV27
D: TRBD2
DNA: TGTGCCAGCCGCTACCTAGCGGGAACGTACAATGAGCAGTTCTTC
CDR3: CASRYLAGTYNEQFF

size: .
J: TRBJ1-2
V: TRBV29-1
D: TRBD1
DNA: TGCAGCGGTGGGACAGCTTATGGCTACACCTTC
CDR3: CSGGTAYGYTF

size: once
J: TRBJ2-7
V: TRBV13
D: .
DNA: TGTGCCAGCAGCTTAAGGTTTGGTAACAGGGCGTCCTACGAGCAGTACTTC
CDR3: CASSLRFGNRASYEQYF

size: .
J: TRBJ2-7
V: TRBV5-4
D: TRBD1
DNA: TGTGCCAGCAGCATCGACAGGGGTGAAGGCTACGAGCAGTACTTC
CDR3: CASSIDRGEGYEQYF

size: .
J: TRBJ1-2
V: TRBV4-1
D: .
DNA: TGCGCCAGCAGCCCCCCTCTCCGGGGCAGATCGGCGAGTGGCTACACCTTC
CDR3: CASSPPLRGRSASGYTF